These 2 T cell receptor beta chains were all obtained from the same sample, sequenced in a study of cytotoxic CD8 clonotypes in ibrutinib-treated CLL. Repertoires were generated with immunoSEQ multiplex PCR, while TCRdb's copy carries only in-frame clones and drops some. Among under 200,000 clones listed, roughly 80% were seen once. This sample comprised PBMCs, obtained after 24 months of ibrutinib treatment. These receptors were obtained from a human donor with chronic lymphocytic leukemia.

CDR3 region: CASAQGGEEYEQYF. For the CDR3, the DNA is TGTGCCAGCGCACAGGGGGGGGAGGAATACGAGCAGTACTTC. The chain joins TRBV7-2 to TRBJ2-7; D is perhaps TRBD1 (8 bases). This CDR3 is 14 amino acids long. V was cut by 8 bases and J by 4 bases, with 18 bases left in between. Germline V gene lookup returns CDR1 SGHTA and CDR2 FQGNSA.

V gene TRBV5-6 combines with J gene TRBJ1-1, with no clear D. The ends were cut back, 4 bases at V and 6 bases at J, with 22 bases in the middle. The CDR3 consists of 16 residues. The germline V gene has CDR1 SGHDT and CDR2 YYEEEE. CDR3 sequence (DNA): TGTGCCAGCAGCCTAAGCCGGAGATTGGGGATGGCTGAAGCTTTCTTT. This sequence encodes CASSLSRRLGMAEAFF.